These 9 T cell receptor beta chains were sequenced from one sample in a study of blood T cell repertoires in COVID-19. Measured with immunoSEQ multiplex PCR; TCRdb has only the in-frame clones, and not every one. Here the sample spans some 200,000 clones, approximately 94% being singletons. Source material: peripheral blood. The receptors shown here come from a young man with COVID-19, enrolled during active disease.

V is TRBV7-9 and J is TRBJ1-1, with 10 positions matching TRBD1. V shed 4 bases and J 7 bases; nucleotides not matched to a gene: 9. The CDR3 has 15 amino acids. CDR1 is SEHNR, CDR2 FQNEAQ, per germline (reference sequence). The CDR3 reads CASSYTGQGVSEAFF. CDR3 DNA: TGTGCCAGCAGCTATACTGGACAGGGGGTGAGTGAAGCTTTCTTT. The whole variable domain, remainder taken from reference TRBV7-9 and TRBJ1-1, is DTGVSQNPRHKITKRGQNVTFRCDPISEHNRLYWYRQTLGQGPEFLTYFQNEAQLEKSRLLSDRFSAERPKGSFSTLEIQRTEQGDSAMYLCASSYTGQGVSEAFFGQGTRLTVV.

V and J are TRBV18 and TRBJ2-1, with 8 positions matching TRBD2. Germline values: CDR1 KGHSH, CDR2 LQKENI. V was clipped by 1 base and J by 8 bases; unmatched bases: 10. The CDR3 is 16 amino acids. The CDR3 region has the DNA TGTGCCAGCTCACCACGGCCTCGGGCGGGGGGCCATGAGCAGTTCTTC. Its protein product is CASSPRPRAGGHEQFF.

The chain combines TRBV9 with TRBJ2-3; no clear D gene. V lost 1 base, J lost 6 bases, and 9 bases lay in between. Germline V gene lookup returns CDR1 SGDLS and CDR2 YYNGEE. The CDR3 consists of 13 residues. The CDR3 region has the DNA TGTGCCAGCAGCGTATTATCGGTGGATACGCAGTATTTT. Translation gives CASSVLSVDTQYF.

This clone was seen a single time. CDR3 region: CASSRSGEDQETQYF. The CDR3 DNA reads as TGCGCCAGCAGCCGCAGCGGGGAAGACCAAGAGACCCAGTACTTC. V usage is TRBV5-1 and J usage is TRBJ2-5; 7 nucleotides line up with TRBD2. J lost 0 bases, V lost 4 bases, and 6 bases had no gene match. Germline values: CDR1 SGHRS, CDR2 YFSETQ. The CDR3 covers 15 residues.

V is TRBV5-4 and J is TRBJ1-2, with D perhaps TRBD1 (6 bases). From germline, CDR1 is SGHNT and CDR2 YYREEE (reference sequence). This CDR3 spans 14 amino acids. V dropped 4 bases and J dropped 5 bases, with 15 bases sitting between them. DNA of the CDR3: TGTGCCAGCAGCATCCGGACAGTGGGGTATGGCTACACCTTC. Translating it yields CASSIRTVGYGYTF.

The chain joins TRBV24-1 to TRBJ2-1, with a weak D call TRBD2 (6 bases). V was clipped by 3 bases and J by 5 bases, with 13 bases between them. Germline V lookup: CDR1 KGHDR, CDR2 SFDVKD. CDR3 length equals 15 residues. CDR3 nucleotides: TGTGCCACCAGTGATGGGGACTTATCCAACAATGAGCAGTTCTTC. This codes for CATSDGDLSNNEQFF.

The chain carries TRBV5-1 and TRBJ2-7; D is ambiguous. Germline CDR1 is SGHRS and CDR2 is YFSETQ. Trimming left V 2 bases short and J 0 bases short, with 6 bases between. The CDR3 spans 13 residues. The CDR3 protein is CASSFSGSYEQYF. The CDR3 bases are TGCGCCAGCAGCTTCTCGGGCTCCTACGAGCAGTACTTC. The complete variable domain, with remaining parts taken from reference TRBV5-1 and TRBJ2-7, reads KAGVTQTPRYLIKTRGQQVTLSCSPISGHRSVSWYQQTPGQGLQFLFEYFSETQRNKGNFPGRFSGRQFSNSRSEMNVSTLELGDSALYLCASSFSGSYEQYFGPGTRLTVT.

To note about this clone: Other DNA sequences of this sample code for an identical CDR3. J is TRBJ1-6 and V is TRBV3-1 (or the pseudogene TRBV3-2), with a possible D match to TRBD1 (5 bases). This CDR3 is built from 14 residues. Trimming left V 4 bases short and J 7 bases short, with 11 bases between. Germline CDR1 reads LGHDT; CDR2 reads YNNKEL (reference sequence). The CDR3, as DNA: TGTGCCAGCAGCCGGCAGGGCGGCAATTCACCCCTCCACTTT. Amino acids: CASSRQGGNSPLHF.

In DNA, the CDR3 is TGTGCCAGTAGGAAAACAGGACGTCACTTGGGCAATCAGCCCCAGCATTTT. Protein product: CASRKTGRHLGNQPQHF. The chain recombines TRBV19 with TRBJ1-5; the D gene is possibly TRBD1 (5 bases). Trimming removed 6 bases from V and 2 bases from J, with 20 bases in between. Germline-derived CDR1 and CDR2 are LNHDA and SQIVND (reference sequence). There are 17 residues in the CDR3.